This is a list of T cell receptor beta chains from one sample in a study of CD8 T cells in Susac syndrome. Each CDR3 protein is one row after TCRdb ran MiXCR on the immunoSEQ multiplex PCR reads. Among about 120,000 distinct CDR3 sequences listed, nearly 96% were seen once. The sequencing input was CD4+ T cells from PBMCs. All receptors derive from a human donor with Susac syndrome. Both conserved end residues are part of each CDR3. Each record gives: V gene, D gene, clone size, J gene, CDR3 DNA, CDR3 protein. The D gene is left open where the match is weak. Clone size is shown for a subset of rows, as once, few, many or a class of expanded clone.

TRBV28	NA	NA	TRBJ2-7	TGTGCCAGCAGCTCAGCCCCCTACGAGCAGTACTTC	CASSSAPYEQYF
TRBV12-3/TRBV12-4	NA	NA	TRBJ2-1	TGTGCCAGCAGTCCCCCCGGGAGCACCTCCTACAATGAGCAGTTCTTC	CASSPPGSTSYNEQFF
TRBV28	TRBD2	NA	TRBJ2-3	TGTGCCAGCAGTGGGAGCGGGAGGGGAGATACGCAGTATTTT	CASSGSGRGDTQYF
TRBV4-1	TRBD2	NA	TRBJ2-1	TGCGCCAGCAGCCCAGGGGCTAGCGGGAGAAATGAGCAGTTCTTC	CASSPGASGRNEQFF
TRBV9	NA	NA	TRBJ1-1	TGTGCCAGCAGCGCAGTGGGGCAGAAGAACACTGAAGCTTTCTTT	CASSAVGQKNTEAFF
TRBV30	TRBD2	NA	TRBJ2-1	TGTGCCTGGAGTGGGACTAGCCCAGAGTTCTTC	CAWSGTSPEFF
TRBV6-5	NA	NA	TRBJ1-1	TGTGCCAGCAGTGGACAGAGGAACACTGAAGCTTTCTTT	CASSGQRNTEAFF
TRBV3-1	TRBD1	NA	TRBJ2-6	TGTGCCAGCAGCCAGGGGACAGGGGGAACTGGGGCCAACGTCCTGACTTTC	CASSQGTGGTGANVLTF
TRBV9	NA	NA	TRBJ2-5	TGTGCCAGCAGCGTAGCGGGCGGGCTAAAGGAAGAGACCCAGTACTTC	CASSVAGGLKEETQYF
TRBV20-1	NA	NA	TRBJ2-7	TGCAGTGCCCAAGCCGTGGGGACCGAGCAGTACTTC	CSAQAVGTEQYF
TRBV12-5	NA	NA	TRBJ2-1	TGTGCTAGTGGACCCCCCAGCGATGAGCAGTTCTTC	CASGPPSDEQFF
TRBV7-2	NA	NA	TRBJ1-4	TGTGCCAGCAGCTTAAAGGTGCGGGAAAAACTGTTTTTT	CASSLKVREKLFF
TRBV29-1	TRBD2	NA	TRBJ2-7	TGCAGCGTTGAGACCTCGAGGGCGGGACTAGCGGGATCCTACGAGCAGTACTTC	CSVETSRAGLAGSYEQYF
TRBV10-3	NA	NA	TRBJ1-1	TGTGCCATCGGATCGGGTCTCATGAACACTGAAGCTTTCTTT	CAIGSGLMNTEAFF
TRBV9	TRBD1	NA	TRBJ2-5	TGTGCCAGCAGTGGCGGGACAGGGGGAGAGACCCAGTACTTC	CASSGGTGGETQYF
TRBV6-5	NA	NA	TRBJ2-3	TGTGCCAGCAGCTGGAGTTCGCTTAGCACAGATACGCAGTATTTT	CASSWSSLSTDTQYF
TRBV6-5	TRBD2	NA	TRBJ2-7	TGTGCCAGCAGTTACTTAGGACTAGCGGGAGGTTACGAGCAGTACTTC	CASSYLGLAGGYEQYF
TRBV20-1	NA	NA	TRBJ1-2	TGCAGTGCTAGGGTCTCAGGCCGAACCTATGGCTACACCTTC	CSARVSGRTYGYTF
TRBV5-1	NA	NA	TRBJ1-5	TGCGCCAGCAGCTTGGAGGGAGACAGCAATCAGCCCCAGCATTTT	CASSLEGDSNQPQHF
TRBV5-4	NA	NA	TRBJ1-5	TGTGCCAGCAGCTTGGGAGGGCAAACCAATCAGCCCCAGCATTTT	CASSLGGQTNQPQHF
TRBV29-1	NA	NA	TRBJ2-3	TGCAGCGTCTTGTGGGGGGCTACAGATACGCAGTATTTT	CSVLWGATDTQYF
TRBV5-1	NA	NA	TRBJ1-1	TGCGCCAGCAGCTTGGGCCCAATAGGCGTCGGTGAAGCTTTCTTT	CASSLGPIGVGEAFF
TRBV29-1	NA	NA	TRBJ1-1	TGCAGCGTTGTTCACAGCGCAAGAGGGGTAGCTTTCTTT	CSVVHSARGVAFF
TRBV20-1	TRBD1	NA	TRBJ1-5	TGCAGTGCTAAGACAGGGTTTCAGCCCCAGCATTTT	CSAKTGFQPQHF
TRBV7-2	NA	once	TRBJ2-3	TGTGCCAGCAGCTTAGGAATCGGCCGGCGGGATCTTGGTACGCAGTATTTT	CASSLGIGRRDLGTQYF
TRBV7-3	TRBD2	NA	TRBJ2-3	TGTGCCAGCAGCTTAACCCATGGACTAGCGGGAGAGTCAACAGATACGCAGTATTTT	CASSLTHGLAGESTDTQYF
TRBV29-1	NA	NA	TRBJ2-3	TGCAGCGTCGAAAACGCAGATACGCAGTATTTT	CSVENADTQYF
TRBV4-2	NA	NA	TRBJ2-5	TGTGCCAGCAGTTCGGGGCATAGCCTCAAAGAGACCCAGTACTTC	CASSSGHSLKETQYF